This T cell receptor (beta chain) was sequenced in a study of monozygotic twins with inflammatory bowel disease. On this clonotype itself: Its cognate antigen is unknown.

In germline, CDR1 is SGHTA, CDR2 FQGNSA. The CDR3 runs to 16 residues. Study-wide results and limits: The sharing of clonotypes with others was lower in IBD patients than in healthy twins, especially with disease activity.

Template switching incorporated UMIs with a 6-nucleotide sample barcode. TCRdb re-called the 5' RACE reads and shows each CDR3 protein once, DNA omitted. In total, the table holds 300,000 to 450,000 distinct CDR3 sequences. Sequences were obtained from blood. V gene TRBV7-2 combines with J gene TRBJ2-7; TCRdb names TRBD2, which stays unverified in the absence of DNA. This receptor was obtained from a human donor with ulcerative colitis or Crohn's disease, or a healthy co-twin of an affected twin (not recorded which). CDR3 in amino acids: CASSSPSGQLLFEQYF.